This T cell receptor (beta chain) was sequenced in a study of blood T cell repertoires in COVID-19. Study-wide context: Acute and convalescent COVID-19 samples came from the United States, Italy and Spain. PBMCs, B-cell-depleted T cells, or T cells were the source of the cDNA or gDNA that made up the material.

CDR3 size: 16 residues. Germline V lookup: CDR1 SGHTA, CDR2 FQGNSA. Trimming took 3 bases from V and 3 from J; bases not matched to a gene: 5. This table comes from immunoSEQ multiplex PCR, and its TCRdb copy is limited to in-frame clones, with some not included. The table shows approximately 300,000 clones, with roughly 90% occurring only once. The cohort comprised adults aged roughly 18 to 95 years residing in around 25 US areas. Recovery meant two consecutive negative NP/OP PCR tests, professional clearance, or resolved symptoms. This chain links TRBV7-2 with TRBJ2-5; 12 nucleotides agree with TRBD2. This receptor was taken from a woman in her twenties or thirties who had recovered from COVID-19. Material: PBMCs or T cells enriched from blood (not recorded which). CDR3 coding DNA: TGTGCCAGCAGCTTTGCCGGACTAGCGGGAAAAGAGACCCAGTACTTC. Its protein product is CASSFAGLAGKETQYF. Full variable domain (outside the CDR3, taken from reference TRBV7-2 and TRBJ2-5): GAGVSQSPSNKVTEKGKDVELRCDPISGHTALYWYRQSLGQGLEFLIYFQGNSAPDKSGLPSDRFSAERTGGSVSTLTIQRTQQEDSAVYLCASSFAGLAGKETQYFGPGTRLLVL.